This record looks at one T cell receptor (beta chain) sequence and its context. TCR beta libraries were built with iRepertoire HTBI primers and Arm-PCR of CDR3 regions. TCRdb redid the calling of the multiplex PCR reads with MiXCR, one entry per CDR3 protein. This sample carries over 350,000 distinct CDR3 sequences, approximately 16% of them seen once, and the ten largest clones take approximately 8%. Germline CDR1 LGHNA, CDR2 YSLEER. V was trimmed by 0 bases and J by 0 bases, leaving 10 bases between them. The CDR3 is made up of 16 amino acids. Noted time point: newly diagnosed GD, antithyroid drugs for less than 3 months. Making the TCR library involved RNA that had been extracted from PBMCs. This entry comes from a study of regulatory T cells in long-lasting Graves disease. This sample also belongs to another study, concerning T cells in Graves' hyperthyroidism and ophthalmopathy.

The receptor was derived from a woman in her forties with Graves disease. The material was peripheral blood mononuclear cells (PBMCs), obtained at new diagnosis, from a patient treated with antithyroid drugs. V gene TRBV4-3 combines with J gene TRBJ2-3; TRBD1 or TRBD2 may be the D gene (5 bases each). The CDR3 sequence is CASSQDPGRSTDTQYF. As DNA, the CDR3 is TGCGCCAGCAGCCAAGATCCGGGACGTAGCACAGATACGCAGTATTTT.